This T cell receptor beta chain appears in the sequencing data of a study of blood T cell repertoires in COVID-19. Across the whole study: There were acute and convalescent COVID-19 samples, and they came from the United States, Italy and Spain. Sources were T cells, B-cell-depleted T cells, or PBMCs; the material itself was cDNA or gDNA.

Authors' analysis steps: Amplifying reference gene primers gave estimates of nucleated cell counts. Libraries were prepared by immunoSEQ multiplex PCR; TCRdb keeps only in-frame clonotypes and omits some of them. That table gives V, J and clone size, and the DNA gave D and trimming. The table includes fewer than 300,000 clones, more than 75% detected once. The CDR3 covers 16 residues. V dropped 0 bases and J dropped 2; count of bases not matched to a gene: 5. Germline values: CDR1 SGHRS, CDR2 YFSETQ. Of note for this clone: The same CDR3 is also encoded by other DNA sequences in this sample.

V gene TRBV5-1 combines with J gene TRBJ2-7; 10 bases align to TRBD1. Material for sequencing was peripheral blood. This receptor was obtained from a woman between 40 and 55 years old who had recovered from COVID-19. CDR3 bases: TGCGCCAGCAGCTTGGCCCCCGGACAGGGGGCCTACGAGCAGTACTTC. This gives the protein CASSLAPGQGAYEQYF.